These 30 T cell receptor beta chains originate from one sample sequenced in a study of T cell responses to AZD1222 COVID-19 vaccine (dated by TCRdb to the early 2020s). The method was the immunoSEQ multiplex PCR assay. Here the immuneACCESS table is served through TCRdb, limited to in-frame sequences with V and J called. Missing clones are a known gap in these copies; in checked studies unresolved V genes cover under half, and the rest lacks a known reason. The sample profile shows 150,000 to 200,000 clones; almost 95% of them were found once. The top ten constitute about 2.5% of the sample. The label giving this sample's time point can be read as: baseline before first vaccination. The sequencing here drew on peripheral blood, taken on day 0 of AZD1222 vaccination. These receptors originate from an adult in good health.

The chain joins TRBV5-1 to TRBJ2-3, with D possibly matching TRBD1 (6 bases). The CDR3 has 15 amino acids. V shed 3 bases and J shed 2 bases, with 13 bases lying between them. Germline values: CDR1 SGHRS, CDR2 YFSETQ. The CDR3 spells CASSWGPGNTDTQYF. The CDR3 nucleotides are TGCGCCAGCAGCTGGGGGCCCGGGAACACAGATACGCAGTATTTT.

This chain uses TRBV10-1 with TRBJ1-4; D is perhaps TRBD1 (5 bases). Trimming took 4 bases from V and 12 from J, leaving 12 bases between them. Germline CDR1 reads WNHNN; CDR2 reads SYGVQD (reference sequence). There are 12 residues in the CDR3. The DNA of the CDR3 is TGCGCCAGCAGTGGGGTACTGGGGGAACTGTTTTTT. Protein product: CASSGVLGELFF.

The J gene is TRBJ2-1, the V gene TRBV28; TRBD1 might be the D (6 bases). Germline CDR1 reads MDHEN; CDR2 reads SYDVKM. The CDR3 is 13 residues long. Deletions cut 4 bases from V and 10 bases from J, with 14 bases between. The chain's CDR3 is CASSSRVGAEQFF. The CDR3 DNA reads TGTGCCAGCAGTTCCCGGGTGGGGGCGGAGCAGTTCTTC.

This clone is a singleton in its sample. The chain employs TRBV27 and TRBJ2-5, with D possibly TRBD1 on 7 matching bases. The CDR3 runs to 14 residues. Germline V gene sequence: CDR1 MNHEY, CDR2 SMNVEV (reference sequence). The V gene lost 5 bases and the J gene lost 2 bases, with 12 bases spanning the gap. DNA of the CDR3: TGTGCCAGCAGTCCCCAGGGGGGTCAAGAGACCCAGTACTTC. The encoded protein is CASSPQGGQETQYF.

The chain employs TRBV4-1 and TRBJ1-2; 7 bases line up with TRBD1. Trimming cost V 2 bases and J 4 bases; bases outside gene matches: 7. CDR1 is MGHRA and CDR2 is YSYEKL in the germline V gene. The CDR3 spans 15 residues. The CDR3 region has the DNA TGCGCCAGCAGCCAACCGGTACAGGGGATCTATGGCTACACCTTC. Encoded protein: CASSQPVQGIYGYTF.

This clone showed up just once. The chain employs TRBV2 and TRBJ2-3; 7 nucleotides align to TRBD1. Germline CDR1 SNHLY, CDR2 FYNNEI. The trim removed 5 bases at V and 2 bases at J, leaving 4 bases unmatched. The CDR3 runs 14 residues. CDR3 DNA: TGTGCCAGCAGTTCGACAGGGTACACAGATACGCAGTATTTT. Its protein is CASSSTGYTDTQYF.

The chain uses TRBV5-1 and TRBJ1-5; D perhaps matches TRBD1 (6 bases). Germline V gene data show CDR1 as SGHRS and CDR2 as YFSETQ. The CDR3 runs to 14 residues. V lost 5 bases and J 2 bases, leaving 11 bases between the germline ends. CDR3 sequence (DNA): TGCGCCAGCAGACTACAGGGACGCAATCAGCCCCAGCATTTT. It is translated as CASRLQGRNQPQHF.

This rearrangement joins TRBV19 to TRBJ1-2; TRBD1 matches 11 bases. The germline V gene encodes CDR1 LNHDA and CDR2 SQIVND (reference sequence). Trimming at V came to 6 bases and at J to 7 bases, leaving 7 bases not matched to a gene. The CDR3 loop spans 14 amino acids. DNA for the CDR3: TGTGCCAGTAGCGGACAGGGGGCGCGAGGTGGCTACACCTTC. As protein: CASSGQGARGGYTF.

The chain couples TRBV6-5 to TRBJ2-2, with D possibly TRBD2 on 5 matching bases. Germline CDR1 is MNHEY and CDR2 is SVGAGI. This CDR3 comprises 16 residues. The V gene lost 2 bases and the J gene lost 0 bases, with 10 bases spanning the gap. The CDR3, as DNA: TGTGCCAGCAGTTACGAGCGGTTAGCGAACACCGGGGAGCTGTTTTTT. Its translation: CASSYERLANTGELFF.

This clone was detected only a few times. V usage is TRBV28 and J usage is TRBJ1-5, with TRBD1 identical over 9 bases. Losses at the gene ends were 5 bases for V and 9 bases for J; bases not matched to a gene: 8. The CDR3 sequence is 14 residues long. The germline gives CDR1 MDHEN, CDR2 SYDVKM. The CDR3 nucleotides read TGTGCCAGCAGTCCCGGACAGGGGTTATTGCCCCAGCATTTT. This sequence encodes CASSPGQGLLPQHF.

This chain links TRBV5-1 with TRBJ2-2; D may correspond to TRBD1 or TRBD2 (6 bases each). The CDR3 sequence is 14 residues long. Germline V gene lookup returns CDR1 SGHRS and CDR2 YFSETQ. V lost 0 bases to trimming and J lost 8 bases, with 11 bases between them. Here the CDR3 reads CASSLAGAQGELFF. The CDR3 nucleotides are TGCGCCAGCAGCTTGGCGGGGGCGCAGGGGGAGCTGTTTTTT.

This chain uses TRBV3-1 (or the pseudogene TRBV3-2) with TRBJ1-2; 11 bases match TRBD1. The CDR3 contains 15 residues. The V gene end was trimmed by 4 bases and the J gene end by 4 bases; junction bases not matched to a gene: 5. Germline V gene lookup returns CDR1 LGHDT and CDR2 YNNKEL (reference sequence). CDR3 sequence (DNA): TGTGCCAGCAGCCCGTGGACAGGGGGCGTCTATGGCTACACCTTC. Encoded protein: CASSPWTGGVYGYTF.

This clone was recorded only once. The chain uses TRBV7-2 and TRBJ2-4; D uncertain. Germline V CDR1 and CDR2: SGHTA, FQGNSA. V was shortened by 5 bases and J by 9 bases, with 11 bases between the two germline ends. The CDR3 totals 12 residues. Written as DNA, the CDR3 is TGTGCCAGCAGCCCCGCCGGCCGCATTCAGTACTTC. As protein: CASSPAGRIQYF.

The CDR3, as DNA: TGTGCCACCAGTGAGACAGGGGGTACGGGAGAGACCCAGTACTTC. Translated, it gives CATSETGGTGETQYF. This sequence joins TRBV24-1 and TRBJ2-5; TRBD1 matches 9 bases. J was trimmed by 4 bases and V by 4 bases; bases with no gene match: 6. The CDR3 has 15 amino acids. CDR1 KGHDR and CDR2 SFDVKD come from the germline V gene.

The rearrangement joins TRBV2 to TRBJ2-7; D is ambiguous. The CDR3 contains 16 residues. Germline-derived CDR1 and CDR2 are SNHLY and FYNNEI. Between the trimmed V and J ends, which lost 3 bases and 0 bases, there was a span of 15 bases. The CDR3 coding sequence is TGTGCCAGCAGTGACGAGACGGGTACCTTCTCCTACGAGCAGTACTTC. Encoded protein: CASSDETGTFSYEQYF.

The chain is built from TRBV7-2 and TRBJ2-7; D not certain. Between the trimmed V and J ends, which lost 3 bases and 0 bases, there was a span of 6 bases. Germline lookup yields CDR1 SGHTA and CDR2 FQGNSA. The CDR3 extends over 13 amino acids. The CDR3 sequence: CASSFLSSYEQYF. CDR3 nucleotides: TGTGCCAGCAGCTTCCTAAGCTCCTACGAGCAGTACTTC.

The chain joins TRBV11-2 to TRBJ2-5; TRBD2 agrees at 10 bases. After removal of 2 bases from V and 4 bases from J, the junction contained 4 bases not matched to a gene. Germline CDR1 SGHAT, CDR2 FQNNGV. The CDR3 contains 15 residues. The CDR3 region is CASSLTAGGLETQYF. DNA of the CDR3: TGTGCCAGCAGCTTAACAGCGGGGGGGCTAGAGACCCAGTACTTC.

The rearrangement uses TRBV2 and TRBJ2-5; 12 bases align to TRBD2. Looked up from germline, CDR1 is SNHLY and CDR2 is FYNNEI. Trimming at V came to 4 bases and at J to 5 bases, leaving 11 bases not matched to a gene. The CDR3 consists of 17 residues. In nucleotides, the CDR3 is TGTGCCAGCAGTGCAAACCTACTAGCGGGAGGAGAGGAGACCCAGTACTTC. It yields the protein CASSANLLAGGEETQYF.

The chain recombines TRBV4-1 with TRBJ1-1; unclear D gene. This CDR3 region has 13 residues. The germline gives CDR1 MGHRA, CDR2 YSYEKL. The V end lost 4 bases, the J end lost 1 base, and 7 bases lay between the germline ends. The CDR3 is CASSRGRNTEAFF. CDR3 DNA: TGCGCCAGCAGCCGAGGGCGGAACACTGAAGCTTTCTTT.

The V gene is TRBV19, the J gene TRBJ2-7; TRBD1 matches at 8 bases. V was pared by 5 bases and J by 2 bases, with 8 bases of the junction left unmatched. The CDR3 length is 15 residues. Germline CDR1 LNHDA, CDR2 SQIVND (reference sequence). In DNA form, the CDR3 reads TGTGCCAGTAGTCCTGGGACAGGCAATGCCTACGAGCAGTACTTC. Amino acid sequence: CASSPGTGNAYEQYF.

This clone came up a few times. The rearrangement joins TRBV19 to TRBJ2-7; the D gene is possibly TRBD2 (6 bases). The CDR3 is 16 amino acids. The ends were cut back, 9 bases at V and 0 bases at J, with 21 bases in the middle. The germline CDR1 and CDR2 sequences are LNHDA and SQIVND (reference sequence). CDR3 sequence reads: CASARATGTDSYEQYF. In DNA, the CDR3 is TGTGCCAGCGCCCGGGCCACCGGGACTGACTCCTACGAGCAGTACTTC.

The chain links TRBV19 to TRBJ2-1; D call uncertain. The CDR3 has 16 amino acids. Germline V lookup: CDR1 LNHDA, CDR2 SQIVND (reference sequence). Trimming left V 5 bases short and J 2 bases short, with 16 bases between. The CDR3 region is CASSLSRRTTYNEQFF. As DNA, the CDR3 is TGTGCCAGTAGTCTCTCGAGAAGGACGACCTACAATGAGCAGTTCTTC.

V is TRBV30 and J is TRBJ1-6; D perhaps matches TRBD1 (5 bases). The germline gives CDR1 GTSNPN, CDR2 SVGIG (reference sequence). V was cut by 3 bases and J by 7 bases, with 10 bases left in between. The CDR3 totals 13 residues. CDR3 nucleotide sequence: TGTGCCTGGAGACCCTCAGGGAATTCACCCCTCCACTTT. It codes for CAWRPSGNSPLHF.

V is TRBV5-6 and J is TRBJ1-5, with D unclear. CDR3 size: 16 residues. Germline CDR1 and CDR2: SGHDT and YYEEEE. V was cut by 0 bases and J by 0 bases, with 10 bases left in between. The CDR3: CASSLAGGYSNQPQHF. The CDR3 nucleotides are TGTGCCAGCAGCTTGGCGGGCGGGTATAGCAATCAGCCCCAGCATTTT. Full variable domain (remainder filled in from reference TRBV5-6 and TRBJ1-5): DAGVTQSPTHLIKTRGQQVTLRCSPKSGHDTVSWYQQALGQGPQFIFQYYEEEERQRGNFPDRFSGHQFPNYSSELNVNALLLGDSALYLCASSLAGGYSNQPQHFGDGTRLSIL.

The genes are TRBV12-5 and TRBJ1-6; D gene unclear. Deletions cut 2 bases from V and 2 bases from J, with 10 bases between. The CDR3 runs to 16 residues. Looked up from germline, CDR1 is LGHNT and CDR2 is FRNRAP. CDR3 sequence reads: CASGLKGIAYNSPLHF. The DNA for the CDR3 is TGTGCTAGTGGTTTGAAGGGCATCGCCTATAATTCACCCCTCCACTTT.

This clone was seen only once. The chain links TRBV9 to TRBJ1-1; TRBD1 matches 7 bases. V lost 0 bases to trimming and J lost 4 bases; unmatched junction nucleotides: 3. The CDR3 sequence is 14 residues long. Germline V gene sequence: CDR1 SGDLS, CDR2 YYNGEE. DNA of the CDR3: TGTGCCAGCAGCGTAGTACAGGGGATCACTGAAGCTTTCTTT. Amino acid sequence: CASSVVQGITEAFF.

The CDR3 sequence: CASSSPGTPPYEQYF. The DNA of the CDR3 is TGTGCCAGCAGTTCCCCCGGGACACCCCCCTACGAGCAGTACTTC. The chain has TRBV27 and TRBJ2-7, with TRBD1 as a possible D gene (6 bases). V gave up 4 bases and J gave up 2 bases, with 15 bases separating them. Germline CDR1 and CDR2: MNHEY and SMNVEV (reference sequence). CDR3 size: 15 residues.

V and J are TRBV2 and TRBJ1-5; D uncertain. The CDR3 is 20 residues long. Germline CDR1 reads SNHLY; CDR2 reads FYNNEI. The V and J ends lost 2 bases and 4 bases respectively, with 27 bases between them. The CDR3 bases are TGTGCCAGCAGTGAATTGAGTGGGCTTTCTTTGTCGGTCGGTAATCAGCCCCAGCATTTT. It is translated as CASSELSGLSLSVGNQPQHF.

This clone was seen a few times. This chain joins TRBV6-2 or TRBV6-3 and TRBJ2-6; a weak D match, TRBD1 (6 bases). The CDR3 has 17 residues. Trimming stripped 7 bases from V and 4 bases from J, with 20 bases between. Germline loops: CDR1 MNHEY, CDR2 SVGEGT. The CDR3 is CASTPRDTVGGANVLTF. Here the CDR3 DNA reads TGTGCCAGCACCCCAAGGGACACCGTGGGAGGGGCCAACGTCCTGACTTTC.

The genes are TRBV13 and TRBJ1-1, with D possibly being TRBD1 (6 bases). Germline V gene data show CDR1 as PRHDT and CDR2 as FYEKMQ (reference sequence). The CDR3 has 15 amino acids. V lost 4 bases and J 0 bases, leaving 12 bases between the germline ends. The CDR3 DNA follows: TGTGCCAGCAGCTACTTCGGACAGATGAACACTGAAGCTTTCTTT. Translated: CASSYFGQMNTEAFF.